The T cell receptor beta chain described here comes from a study of cytomegalovirus exposure and HLA in healthy donors. Study observations and caveats: Diagnosis of cytomegalovirus status made by the classifier reportedly showed high specificity and sensitivity.

The PCR employed 60 Vbeta primers together with 13 Jbeta primers. Profiled with immunoSEQ multiplex PCR; TCRdb holds only in-frame clones, not every one. The repertoire holds about 160,000 clones, with 75% as singletons. A few counts support this clone. As yet, its antigen is unknown. The CDR3 totals 17 residues. Germline CDR1 SNHLY, CDR2 FYNNEI. V lost 5 bases and J lost 5; bases outside the gene matches: 7. The receptor comes from a female donor in good health and CMV-seronegative. Material for sequencing was PBMCs. The chain carries TRBV2 and TRBJ2-3; 16 bases are shared with TRBD2. This CDR3 is CASSRGLAGGRKDTQYF. As DNA, the CDR3 is TGTGCCAGCAGTAGGGGACTAGCGGGGGGGCGGAAAGATACGCAGTATTTT.